One sample yielded the 4 T cell receptor beta chains listed below, sequenced in a study of blood T cell repertoires in COVID-19. The repertoire was sequenced with immunoSEQ multiplex PCR; TCRdb's copy has only in-frame clones and lacks some. The sample includes around 37,000 clones, 90% of them seen just once. The sample was peripheral blood. The receptors come from a man aged 60-69 years with active or convalescent COVID-19.

V usage is TRBV7-2 and J usage is TRBJ1-1; D is possibly TRBD1 (5 bases). Germline assignment: CDR1 SGHTA and CDR2 FQGNSA. V was pared by 2 bases and J by 0 bases, with 10 bases between. CDR3 length: 15 amino acids. CDR3 residues: CASSLSGRVNTEAFF. CDR3 bases: TGTGCCAGCAGCTTAAGTGGCAGGGTGAACACTGAAGCTTTCTTT.

V and J are TRBV11-2 and TRBJ1-4; D might be TRBD1 (6 bases). V lost 1 base and J lost 11, with 11 bases in between. From germline, CDR1 is SGHAT and CDR2 FQNNGV. The CDR3 covers 13 residues. The CDR3 sequence is CASSLVTGQKLFF. For the CDR3, the DNA is TGTGCCAGCAGCTTAGTGACAGGACAGAAACTGTTTTTT.

In this sample, this clone turned up once. V and J are TRBV6-5 and TRBJ2-1; 7 positions agree with TRBD2. Germline-derived CDR1 and CDR2 are MNHEY and SVGAGI. V gave up 4 bases and J gave up 11 bases; unmatched junction bases: 11. This CDR3 comprises 14 residues. The CDR3 region is CASSSGTTPNQQFF. Written as DNA, the CDR3 is TGTGCCAGCAGTTCCGGGACTACCCCTAATCAGCAGTTCTTC.

J is TRBJ2-1 and V is TRBV28; 10 nucleotides align to TRBD2. Per the germline V gene, CDR1 is MDHEN and CDR2 is SYDVKM. This CDR3 spans 16 amino acids. V was pared by 6 bases and J by 0 bases, with 5 bases of the junction left unmatched. The CDR3 reads CASRGTSASSYNEQFF. CDR3 nucleotide sequence: TGTGCCAGCAGGGGGACTAGCGCCAGCTCCTACAATGAGCAGTTCTTC.